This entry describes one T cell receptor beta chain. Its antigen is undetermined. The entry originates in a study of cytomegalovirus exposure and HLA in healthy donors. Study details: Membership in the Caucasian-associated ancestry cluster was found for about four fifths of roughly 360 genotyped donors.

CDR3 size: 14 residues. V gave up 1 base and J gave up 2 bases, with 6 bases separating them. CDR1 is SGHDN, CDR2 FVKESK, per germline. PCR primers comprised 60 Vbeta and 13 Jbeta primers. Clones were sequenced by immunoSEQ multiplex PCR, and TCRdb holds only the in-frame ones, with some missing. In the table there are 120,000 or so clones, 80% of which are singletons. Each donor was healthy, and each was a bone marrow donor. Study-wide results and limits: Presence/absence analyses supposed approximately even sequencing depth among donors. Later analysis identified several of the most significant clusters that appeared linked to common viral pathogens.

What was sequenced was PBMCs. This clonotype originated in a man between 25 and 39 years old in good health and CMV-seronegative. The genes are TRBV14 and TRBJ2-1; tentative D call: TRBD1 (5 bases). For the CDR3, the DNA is TGTGCCAGCAGCCAAGGGACACCCTACAATGAGCAGTTCTTC. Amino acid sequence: CASSQGTPYNEQFF. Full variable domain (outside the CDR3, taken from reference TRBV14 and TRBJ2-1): EAGVTQFPSHSVIEKGQTVTLRCDPISGHDNLYWYRRVMGKEIKFLLHFVKESKQDESGMPNNRFLAERTGGTYSTLKVQPAELEDSGVYFCASSQGTPYNEQFFGPGTRLTVL.